The sequence of this T cell receptor (beta chain) was determined in a study of beta chain features in type 1 diabetes. The study's findings and limits: Shorter TCRB CDR3s, moderately but significantly so, marked every one of the four CD4+ subsets in Type 1 diabetes patients.

The germline V gene encodes CDR1 LGHNA and CDR2 YSLEER. V shed 5 bases, J shed 1 base, and the junction held 8 bases outside the gene matches. This CDR3 has 16 residues. Expressed TCRB transcripts got sequenced, as all isolated RNA was reverse transcribed. Assay: immunoSEQ multiplex PCR; the TCRdb copy retains only in-frame clones and omits some. Among about 150,000 clones listed, 7.8% were seen once. This clone was seen ten or more times. Its antigen is unknown. The gene calls are TRBV4-3 and TRBJ2-3; 8 bases align to TRBD2. Sequencing input: central memory CD4+ T cells from blood. The receptor comes from a middle-aged woman with type 1 diabetes. The CDR3 reads CASSYNAGLGTDTQYF. The CDR3 DNA is TGCGCCAGCAGCTACAACGCGGGACTAGGCACAGATACGCAGTATTTT.